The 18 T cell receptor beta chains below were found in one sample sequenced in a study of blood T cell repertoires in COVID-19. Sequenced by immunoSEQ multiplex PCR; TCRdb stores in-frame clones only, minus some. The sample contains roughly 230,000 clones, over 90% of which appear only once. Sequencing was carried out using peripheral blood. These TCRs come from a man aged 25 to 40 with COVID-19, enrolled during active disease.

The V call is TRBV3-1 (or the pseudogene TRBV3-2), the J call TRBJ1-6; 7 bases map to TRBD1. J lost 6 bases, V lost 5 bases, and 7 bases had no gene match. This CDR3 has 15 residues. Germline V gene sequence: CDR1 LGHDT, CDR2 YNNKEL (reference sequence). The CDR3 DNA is TGTGCCAGCAGCGAGGGACAGCAAATTAATTCACCCCTCCACTTT. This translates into CASSEGQQINSPLHF.

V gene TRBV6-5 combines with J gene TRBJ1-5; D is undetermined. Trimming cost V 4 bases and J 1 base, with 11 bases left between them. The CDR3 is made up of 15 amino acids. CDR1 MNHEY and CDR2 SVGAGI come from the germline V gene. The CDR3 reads CASSSREASNQPQHF. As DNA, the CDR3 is TGTGCCAGCAGTTCCCGGGAGGCGAGCAATCAGCCCCAGCATTTT.

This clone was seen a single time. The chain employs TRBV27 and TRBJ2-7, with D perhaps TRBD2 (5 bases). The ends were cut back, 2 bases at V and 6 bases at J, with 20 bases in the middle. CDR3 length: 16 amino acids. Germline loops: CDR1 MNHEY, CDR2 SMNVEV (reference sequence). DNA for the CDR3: TGTGCCAGCAGTTTAAGTTTGGGAGATCTTTCGGGCGAGCAGTACTTC. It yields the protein CASSLSLGDLSGEQYF.

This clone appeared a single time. CDR3 DNA: TGTGCCAGCAGTGAGACCGGCGGCTATGGCTACACCTTC. Encoded protein: CASSETGGYGYTF. V and J are TRBV6-4 and TRBJ1-2, with D unclear. Deletions cut 3 bases from V and 4 bases from J, with 9 bases between. Germline CDR1 is MRHNA and CDR2 is SNTAGT. The CDR3 contains 13 residues.

CDR3 sequence (DNA): TGTGCCAGCGCCACGACAGGGGAGTCACCCCTCCACTTT. Its translation: CASATTGESPLHF. The chain links TRBV2 to TRBJ1-6; 8 positions match TRBD1. The CDR3 length is 13 residues. Losses at the gene ends were 8 bases for V and 10 bases for J; bases not matched to a gene: 7. From germline, CDR1 is SNHLY and CDR2 FYNNEI. Full variable domain (missing parts from reference TRBV2 and TRBJ1-6): EPEVTQTPSHQVTQMGQEVILRCVPISNHLYFYWYRQILGQKVEFLVSFYNNEISEKSEIFDDQFSVERPDGSNFTLKIRSTKLEDSAMYFCASATTGESPLHFGNGTRLTVT.

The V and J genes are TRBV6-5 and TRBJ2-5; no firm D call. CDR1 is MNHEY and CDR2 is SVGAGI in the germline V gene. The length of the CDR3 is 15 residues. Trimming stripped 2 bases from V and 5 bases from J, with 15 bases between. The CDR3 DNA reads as TGTGCCAGCAGTTACGAACCGCGGCCTCGGGAGACCCAGTACTTC. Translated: CASSYEPRPRETQYF.

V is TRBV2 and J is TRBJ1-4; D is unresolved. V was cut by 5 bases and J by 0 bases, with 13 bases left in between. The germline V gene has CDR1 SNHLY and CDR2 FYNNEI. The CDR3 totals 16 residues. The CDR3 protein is CASSWERSATNEKLFF. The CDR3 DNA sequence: TGTGCCAGCAGTTGGGAGAGGTCTGCAACTAATGAAAAACTGTTTTTT.

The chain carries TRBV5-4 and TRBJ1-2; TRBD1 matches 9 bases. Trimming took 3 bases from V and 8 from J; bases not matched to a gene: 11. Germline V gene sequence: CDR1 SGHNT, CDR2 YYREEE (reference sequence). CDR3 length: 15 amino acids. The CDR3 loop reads CASSWGGQGGRGYTF. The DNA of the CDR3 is TGTGCCAGCAGCTGGGGGGGACAGGGCGGGCGAGGCTACACCTTC.

In DNA form, the CDR3 reads TGTGCCAGCAGTTACTCAGGCCGGGATGAGCAGCCCCAGCATTTT. Translating gives CASSYSGRDEQPQHF. The chain links TRBV6-5 to TRBJ1-5; D gene ambiguous. Germline V gene lookup returns CDR1 MNHEY and CDR2 SVGAGI. The CDR3 covers 15 residues. Trimming took 0 bases from V and 7 from J, leaving 13 bases between them.

The CDR3 protein is CASTRDRYSPLHF. CDR3 bases: TGTGCCAGCACCCGGGACAGGTATTCACCCCTCCACTTT. The V gene is TRBV9, the J gene TRBJ1-6, with TRBD1 matching 8 bases. CDR3 size: 13 residues. CDR1 is SGDLS, CDR2 YYNGEE, per germline. V shed 6 bases and J 8 bases; nucleotides not matched to a gene: 4. The entire variable domain, with the rest obtained from reference TRBV9 and TRBJ1-6, is as follows: DSGVTQTPKHLITATGQRVTLRCSPRSGDLSVYWYQQSLDQGLQFLIQYYNGEERAKGNILERFSAQQFPDLHSELNLSSLELGDSALYFCASTRDRYSPLHFGNGTRLTVT.

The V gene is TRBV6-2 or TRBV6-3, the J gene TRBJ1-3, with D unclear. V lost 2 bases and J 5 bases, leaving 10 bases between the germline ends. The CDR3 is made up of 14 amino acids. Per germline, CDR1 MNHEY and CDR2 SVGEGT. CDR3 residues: CASSYSQSRNTIYF. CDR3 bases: TGTGCCAGCAGTTACAGTCAGTCCCGAAACACCATATATTTT.

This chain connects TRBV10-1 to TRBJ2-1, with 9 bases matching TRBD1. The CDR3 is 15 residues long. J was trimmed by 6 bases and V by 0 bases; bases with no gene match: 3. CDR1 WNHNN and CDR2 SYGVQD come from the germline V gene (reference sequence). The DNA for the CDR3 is TGCGCCAGCAGTGAGTCGATGACAGGGGGCAATGAGCAGTTCTTC. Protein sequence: CASSESMTGGNEQFF.

CDR3 loop: CASSFRQAINEKLFF. The CDR3 DNA is TGCGCCAGCAGTTTTCGACAGGCTATAAATGAAAAACTGTTTTTT. The chain employs TRBV5-1 and TRBJ1-4, with D possibly TRBD1 on 6 matching bases. Trimming pared 5 bases from V and 5 bases from J, leaving 16 bases between. The germline gives CDR1 SGHRS, CDR2 YFSETQ. This CDR3 has 15 amino acids.

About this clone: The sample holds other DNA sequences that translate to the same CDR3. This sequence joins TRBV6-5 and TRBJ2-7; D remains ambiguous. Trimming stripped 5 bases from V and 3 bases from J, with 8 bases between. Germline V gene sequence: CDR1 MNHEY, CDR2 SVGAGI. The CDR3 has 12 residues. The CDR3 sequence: CASSLGGYEQYF. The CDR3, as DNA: TGTGCCAGCAGTCTCGGCGGCTACGAGCAGTACTTC.

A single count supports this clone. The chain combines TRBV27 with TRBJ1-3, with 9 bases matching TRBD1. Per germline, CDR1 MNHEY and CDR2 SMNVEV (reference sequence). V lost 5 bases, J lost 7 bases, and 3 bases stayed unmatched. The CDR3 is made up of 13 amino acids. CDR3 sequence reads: CASSHGTGNTIYF. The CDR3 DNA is TGTGCCAGCAGTCACGGGACAGGGAACACCATATATTTT.

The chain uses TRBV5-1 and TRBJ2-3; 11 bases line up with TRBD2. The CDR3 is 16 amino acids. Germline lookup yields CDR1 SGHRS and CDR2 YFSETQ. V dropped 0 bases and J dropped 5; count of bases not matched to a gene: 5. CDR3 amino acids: CASSLGLAGGLDTQYF. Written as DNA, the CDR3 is TGCGCCAGCAGCTTGGGGCTAGCGGGGGGCCTAGATACGCAGTATTTT.

The CDR3 here is CASSLDRGSYNEQFF. CDR3 in DNA: TGTGCCAGCAGCTTGGACAGGGGATCATACAATGAGCAGTTCTTC. The V and J genes are TRBV5-4 and TRBJ2-1; 7 bases match TRBD1. This CDR3 spans 15 amino acids. The V gene's germline CDR1 is SGHNT and CDR2 YYREEE (reference sequence). V gave up 0 bases and J gave up 4 bases; unmatched junction bases: 4.

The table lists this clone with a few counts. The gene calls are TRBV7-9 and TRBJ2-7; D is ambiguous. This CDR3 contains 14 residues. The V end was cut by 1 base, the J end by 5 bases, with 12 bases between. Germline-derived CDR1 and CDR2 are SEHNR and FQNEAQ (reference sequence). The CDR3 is CASSLVNGGNEQYF. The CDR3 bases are TGTGCCAGCAGCTTAGTCAACGGCGGAAACGAGCAGTACTTC.